Listed below are T cell receptor beta chains from one sample, sequenced in a study of OX40 agonist ivuxolimab in advanced cancers. Libraries were prepared by immunoSEQ multiplex PCR; TCRdb keeps only in-frame clonotypes and omits some of them. Of some 66,000 clones listed, less than 90% were seen once; the top ten hold under 2.5%. The specimen was CD4+ or CD8+ T cells sorted from blood, collected in a trial of the OX40 agonist ivuxolimab. The receptors here all came from an adult with an advanced solid tumor such as melanoma, head and neck, liver or kidney cancer. CDR3s include the opening cysteine and the closing phenylalanine or tryptophan. D genes are given only for firm matches. Only part of the rows carry a size: once, few, many, or a class if the clone is expanded.

NA	NA	TRBJ1-2	TRBV5-1	TGCGCCAGCAGCTTGGGGGGGCCCTATGGCTACACCTTC	CASSLGGPYGYTF
NA	NA	TRBJ2-5	TRBV2	TGTGCCAGCACCGAGGGACAAGGGGAAGAGACCCAGTACTTC	CASTEGQGEETQYF
NA	TRBD1	TRBJ1-2	TRBV4-3	TGCGCCAGCAGCCCACAGGGGGGGAACTATGGCTACACCTTC	CASSPQGGNYGYTF
NA	NA	TRBJ1-5	TRBV7-2	TGTGCCAGCAGCTTATGGGGAGGGGGTGGGCGTCAGCCCCAGCATTTT	CASSLWGGGGRQPQHF
NA	NA	TRBJ1-2	TRBV30	TGTGCCTGGCTGGGGGGACGGAACTATGGCTACACCTTC	CAWLGGRNYGYTF
NA	TRBD2	TRBJ2-2	TRBV7-7	TGTGCCAGCAGCCCTCTGGCGGGAGGAACCGGGGAGCTGTTTTTT	CASSPLAGGTGELFF
NA	TRBD1	TRBJ1-2	TRBV9	TGTGCCAGCAGCGTAGTAGCCGGGAGAGGACAGGAGGGCTATGGCTACACCTTC	CASSVVAGRGQEGYGYTF
NA	NA	TRBJ2-1	TRBV6-4	TGTGCCAGCAGTGTTTCGAGAATTTCCTACAATGAGCAGTTCTTC	CASSVSRISYNEQFF
NA	TRBD2	TRBJ2-2	TRBV18	TGTGCCAGCTCACCAATAGCGGGAGGTACGTCGGCGAACACCGGGGAGCTGTTTTTT	CASSPIAGGTSANTGELFF
once	TRBD1	TRBJ2-5	TRBV10-3	TGTGCCATCACTTCCGGGACAGGGGGTCAAGGGACCCAGTACTTC	CAITSGTGGQGTQYF
NA	TRBD2	TRBJ2-7	TRBV19	TGTGCCAGTAGCAAGACTAGCGGGTTCAACGAGCAGTACTTC	CASSKTSGFNEQYF
NA	TRBD1	TRBJ2-5	TRBV5-1	TGCGCCAGCAGCTGGGCCGGGACAGGGATGGAGACCCAGTACTTC	CASSWAGTGMETQYF
few	NA	TRBJ2-7	TRBV5-8	TGTGCCAGCAGCCATCAGTCGCCGGGGGACTCCTACGAGCAGTACTTC	CASSHQSPGDSYEQYF
NA	NA	TRBJ2-7	TRBV25-1	TGTGCCAGCAGTCCCCCTGAAGGGGGCGGGAGGATGAGCGAGCAGTACTTC	CASSPPEGGGRMSEQYF